This T cell receptor beta chain is from a study of blood T cell repertoires in COVID-19. About the study: Samples taken during acute and convalescent COVID-19 were collected in the United States, Italy and Spain.

Clinical history as reported by participants underpinned cohort assignment. The data were produced by immunoSEQ multiplex PCR, yet TCRdb's version contains in-frame clones alone and is incomplete. Here the sample spans around 400,000 clones, approximately 89% being singletons. This TCR came from a woman under 40 who had recovered from COVID-19. The source material was PBMCs or T cells enriched from blood (not recorded which).

CDR3 protein: CASSLLAGGKETQYF. The CDR3 DNA follows: TGTGCCAGCAGTTTATTGGCGGGAGGGAAAGAGACCCAGTACTTC. The rearrangement links TRBV27 to TRBJ2-5, with 9 bases that match TRBD2. The CDR3 has 15 residues. The ends lost 1 base at V and 3 bases at J; junction bases unmatched: 3. CDR1 is MNHEY, CDR2 SMNVEV, per germline (reference sequence).